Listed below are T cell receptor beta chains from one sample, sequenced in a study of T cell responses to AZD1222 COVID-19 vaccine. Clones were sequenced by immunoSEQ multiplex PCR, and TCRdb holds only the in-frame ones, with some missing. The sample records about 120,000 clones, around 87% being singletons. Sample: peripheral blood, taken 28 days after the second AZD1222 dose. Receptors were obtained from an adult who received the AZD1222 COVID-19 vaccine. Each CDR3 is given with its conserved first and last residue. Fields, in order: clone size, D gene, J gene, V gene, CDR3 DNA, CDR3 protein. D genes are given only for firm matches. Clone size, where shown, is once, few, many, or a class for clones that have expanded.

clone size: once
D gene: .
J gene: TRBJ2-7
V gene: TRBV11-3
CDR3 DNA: TGTGCCAGCAGCTTGGTAGAGGGACTTCCCGAGCAGTACTTC
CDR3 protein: CASSLVEGLPEQYF

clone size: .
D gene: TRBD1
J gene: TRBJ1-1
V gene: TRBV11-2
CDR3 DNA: TGTGCCAGCAGCTTAGTTGCAGGGGGGGACACTGAAGCTTTCTTT
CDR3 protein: CASSLVAGGDTEAFF

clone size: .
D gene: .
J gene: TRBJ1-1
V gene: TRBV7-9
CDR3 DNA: TGTGCCAGCAGCCCCAGAGCACACAAGAACACTGAAGCTTTCTTT
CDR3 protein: CASSPRAHKNTEAFF

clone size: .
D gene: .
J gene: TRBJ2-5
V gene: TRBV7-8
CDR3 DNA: TGTGCCAGCAGCGGGGGGCCGATCCAAGAGACCCAGTACTTC
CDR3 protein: CASSGGPIQETQYF

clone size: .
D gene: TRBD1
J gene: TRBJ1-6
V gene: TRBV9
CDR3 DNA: TGTGCCAGCAGCGTAGCTGACAGGGATAATTCACCCCTCCACTTT
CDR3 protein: CASSVADRDNSPLHF

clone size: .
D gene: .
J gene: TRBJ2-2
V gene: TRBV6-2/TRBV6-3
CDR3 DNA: TGTGCCAGCAGTAACTCTCGGACAACCACCGGGGAGCTGTTTTTT
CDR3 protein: CASSNSRTTTGELFF

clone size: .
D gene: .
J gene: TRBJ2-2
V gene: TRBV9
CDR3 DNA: TGTGCCAGCAGCGGGACCCCGGGACACTCGTTAAACACCGGGGAGCTGTTTTTT
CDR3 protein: CASSGTPGHSLNTGELFF

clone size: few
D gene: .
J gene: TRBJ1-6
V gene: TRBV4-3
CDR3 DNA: TGCGCCAGCAGCCAAGATCCGGAAGGGGGAAGCTCACCCCTCCACTTT
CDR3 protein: CASSQDPEGGSSPLHF

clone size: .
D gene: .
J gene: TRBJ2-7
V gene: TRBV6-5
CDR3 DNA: TGTGCCAGCTCCAGAAGGCGGGGGCACTCCTACGAGCAGTACTTC
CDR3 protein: CASSRRRGHSYEQYF

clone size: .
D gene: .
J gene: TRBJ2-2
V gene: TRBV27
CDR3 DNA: TGTGCCAGCATGGGCGACACCGGGGAGCTGTTTTTT
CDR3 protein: CASMGDTGELFF

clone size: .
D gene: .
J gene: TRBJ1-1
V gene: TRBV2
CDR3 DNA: TGTGCCAGCAGTGAAGAAGTATTCTCCTCCGAAGCTTTCTTT
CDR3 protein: CASSEEVFSSEAFF

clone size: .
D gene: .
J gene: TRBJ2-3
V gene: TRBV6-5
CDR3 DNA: TGTGCCAGCAGTTACGTGGGGGGGCCCCCAGATACGCAGTATTTT
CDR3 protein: CASSYVGGPPDTQYF

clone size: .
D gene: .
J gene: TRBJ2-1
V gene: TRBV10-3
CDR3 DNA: TGTGCCATCAGTGAGGCTAACAATGAGCAGTTCTTC
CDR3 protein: CAISEANNEQFF